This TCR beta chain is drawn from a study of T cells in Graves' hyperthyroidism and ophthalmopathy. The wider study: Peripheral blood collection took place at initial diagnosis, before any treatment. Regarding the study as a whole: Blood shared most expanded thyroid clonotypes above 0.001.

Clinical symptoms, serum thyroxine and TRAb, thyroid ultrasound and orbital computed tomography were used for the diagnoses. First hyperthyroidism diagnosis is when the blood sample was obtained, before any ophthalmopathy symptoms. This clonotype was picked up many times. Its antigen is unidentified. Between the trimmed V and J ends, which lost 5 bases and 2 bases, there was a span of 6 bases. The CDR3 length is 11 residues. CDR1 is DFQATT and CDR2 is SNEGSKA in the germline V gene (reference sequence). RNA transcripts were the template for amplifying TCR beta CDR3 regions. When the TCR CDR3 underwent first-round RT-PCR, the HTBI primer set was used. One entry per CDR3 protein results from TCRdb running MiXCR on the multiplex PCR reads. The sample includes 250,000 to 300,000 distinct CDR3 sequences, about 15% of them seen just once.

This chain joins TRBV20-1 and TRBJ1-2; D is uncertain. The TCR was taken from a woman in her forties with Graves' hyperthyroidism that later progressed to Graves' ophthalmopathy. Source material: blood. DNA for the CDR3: TGCAGTGCTCGACCCAACTATGGCTACACCTTC. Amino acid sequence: CSARPNYGYTF.